This TCR beta chain was identified during a study of spatial heterogeneity in lung cancer. The CDR3 consists of 14 residues. Germline-derived CDR1 and CDR2 are SGHTA and FQGTGA. V lost 1 base and J lost 8, with 13 bases in between. The study, taken as a whole, reports: Ubiquitous expanded tumor TCRs were observed in blood more at resection than follow-up.

This sample's time point: blood at routine non-recurrence follow-up after resection. Whole RNA obtained from tumor, nontumor lung or frozen PBMC underwent sequencing without sorting. This clonotype was recorded at least ten times. Its antigen is unknown. TCRdb recomputed calls from the 5' RACE reads with MiXCR, one row per CDR3 protein. This table has 45,000 to 65,000 distinct CDR3 sequences, roughly 8.1% appearing once. This TCR was recovered from a female donor with early-stage non-small cell lung cancer. V usage is TRBV7-3 and J usage is TRBJ2-3; tentative D call: TRBD1 (5 bases). Sequenced here: PBMCs, sampled at follow-up. CDR3 DNA sequence: TGTGCCAGCAGCTTAAATGGGGCCGATGCTACGCAGTATTTT. It specifies CASSLNGADATQYF.